This TCR beta chain was sequenced for a study of control samples from healthy donors and cancer patients. The CDR3 loop spans 16 amino acids. Losses at the gene ends were 2 bases for V and 4 bases for J; bases not matched to a gene: 8. Germline V gives CDR1 WNHNN, CDR2 SYGVQD (reference sequence). Sequencing used immunoSEQ multiplex PCR; TCRdb keeps in-frame clones, though not all of them. The top ten clones hold roughly 25% of a sample with 35,000 to 50,000 clones, approximately 94% of them seen once. The genes are TRBV10-1 and TRBJ2-1; 7 bases fit TRBD2. This sequence originates from a man aged 55-75 years in good health. The specimen was blood. The CDR3 reads CASSEDGRESYNEQFF. The CDR3 DNA sequence: TGCGCCAGCAGTGAGGATGGGCGGGAGTCTTACAATGAGCAGTTCTTC.